This T cell receptor (beta chain) appears in the sequencing data of a study of PD-L1 blockade in urothelial cancer. There are 15 residues in the CDR3. Germline loops: CDR1 MNHGY, CDR2 SAAAGT. The V gene lost 6 bases and the J gene lost 3 bases, with 17 bases spanning the gap. Every PCR was spiked with synthetic TCR analog templates. Sequenced by immunoSEQ multiplex PCR; TCRdb stores in-frame clones only, minus some. The sample consists of fewer than 45,000 clones, 35% to 40% of them appearing once. This clone was seen a handful of times. This rearrangement joins TRBV6-8 to TRBJ2-5, with a tentative D call TRBD1 (6 bases). The specimen was tumor tissue, collected before atezolizumab (anti-PD-L1) treatment. This receptor was identified in a man in his 60s with urothelial cancer. CDR3 coding DNA: TGTGCCAGCAGGACCGCCGGGACATCGAAAGAGACCCAGTACTTC. It encodes CASRTAGTSKETQYF.